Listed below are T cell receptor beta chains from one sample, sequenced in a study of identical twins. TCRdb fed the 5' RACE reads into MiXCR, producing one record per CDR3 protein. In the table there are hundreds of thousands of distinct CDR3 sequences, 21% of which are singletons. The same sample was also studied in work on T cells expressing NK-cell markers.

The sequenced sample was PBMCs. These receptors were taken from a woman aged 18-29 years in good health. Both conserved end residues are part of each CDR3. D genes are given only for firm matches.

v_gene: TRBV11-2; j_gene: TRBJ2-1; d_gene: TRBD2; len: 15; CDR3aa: CASSSGAGVFGEQFF
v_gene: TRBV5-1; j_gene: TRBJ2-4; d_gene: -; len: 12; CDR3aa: CASNGGENIQYF
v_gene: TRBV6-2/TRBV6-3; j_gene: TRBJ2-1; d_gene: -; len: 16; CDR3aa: CASSYVPSLGGNEQFF
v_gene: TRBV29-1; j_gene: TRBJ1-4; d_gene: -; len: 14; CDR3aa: CSVSRGYRDEKLFF
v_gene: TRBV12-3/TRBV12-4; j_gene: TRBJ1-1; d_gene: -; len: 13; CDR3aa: CASSLSVDTEAFF
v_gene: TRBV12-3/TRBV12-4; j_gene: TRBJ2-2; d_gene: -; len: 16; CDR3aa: CASSPSFAGITGELFF
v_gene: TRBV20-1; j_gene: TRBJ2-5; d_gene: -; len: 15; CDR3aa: CSARDFSGPGETQYF
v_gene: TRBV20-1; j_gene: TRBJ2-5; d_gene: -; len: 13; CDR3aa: CSASVPGQETQYF
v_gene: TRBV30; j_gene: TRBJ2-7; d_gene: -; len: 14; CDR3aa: CAWSVSGSSYEQYF
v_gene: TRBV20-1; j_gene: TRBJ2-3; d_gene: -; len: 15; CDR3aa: CSSIFMGGPTDTQYF
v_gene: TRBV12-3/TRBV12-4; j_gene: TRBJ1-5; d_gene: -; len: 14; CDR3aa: CASSGGGGNQPQHF
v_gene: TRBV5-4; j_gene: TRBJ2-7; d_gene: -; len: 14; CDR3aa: CASSRESTNYEQYF
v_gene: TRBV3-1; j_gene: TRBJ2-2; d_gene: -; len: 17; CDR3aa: CASSQIFVTMKSGELFF
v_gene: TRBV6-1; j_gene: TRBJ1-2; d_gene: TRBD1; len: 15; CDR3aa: CASLGTGYPTYGYTF
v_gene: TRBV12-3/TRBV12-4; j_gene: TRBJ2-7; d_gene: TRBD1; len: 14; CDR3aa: CASTRDRGSYEQYF
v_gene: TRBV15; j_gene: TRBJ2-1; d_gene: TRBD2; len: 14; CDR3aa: CATISSGVSNEQFF